The 14 T cell receptor beta chains given below trace back to one sample, sequenced in a study of graft-versus-host responses after intestinal transplantation. This table comes from immunoSEQ multiplex PCR, and its TCRdb copy is limited to in-frame clones, with some not included. The sample comprises about 64,000 clones, roughly 92% of which are singletons, and about 6.7% rests with the top ten. Sequenced here: bone marrow, sampled around 720 days after intestinal transplantation. The origin of the receptors is a human patient who received an intestinal transplant, so some T cells may come from the graft donor.

This chain connects TRBV15 to TRBJ2-7; D tentatively reads TRBD1 or TRBD2 (5 bases each). V was trimmed by 4 bases and J by 0 bases, leaving 7 bases between them. This CDR3 is 13 amino acids long. Germline assignment: CDR1 LNHNV and CDR2 YYDKDF (reference sequence). CDR3 region: CATSIGTSYEQYF. The CDR3 DNA reads TGTGCCACCAGCATCGGGACCTCCTACGAGCAGTACTTC.

This rearrangement joins TRBV5-1 to TRBJ1-4; D possibly corresponds to TRBD1 (6 bases). V was pared by 5 bases and J by 8 bases, with 22 bases between. The CDR3 consists of 16 residues. Looked up from germline, CDR1 is SGHRS and CDR2 is YFSETQ. This CDR3 is CASSPLDRQMREKLFF. CDR3 DNA: TGCGCCAGCAGTCCCCTAGACAGGCAGATGAGAGAAAAACTGTTTTTT.

The genes are TRBV30 and TRBJ2-7; D gene ambiguous. The CDR3 length is 12 residues. CDR1 is GTSNPN and CDR2 is SVGIG in the germline V gene (reference sequence). V lost 5 bases to trimming and J lost 2 bases, with 10 bases between them. CDR3 bases: TGTGCCTGGGAGACTGGCCCCTACGAGCAGTACTTC. As protein: CAWETGPYEQYF. The full variable domain, with the rest looked up from reference TRBV30 and TRBJ2-7, is SQTIHQWPATLVQPVGSPLSLECTVEGTSNPNLYWYRQAAGRGLQLLFYSVGIGQISSEVPQNLSASRPQDRQFILSSKKLLLSDSGFYLCAWETGPYEQYFGPGTRLTVT.

The chain links TRBV5-4 to TRBJ1-1, with TRBD1 identical over 9 bases. Germline-derived CDR1 and CDR2 are SGHNT and YYREEE (reference sequence). Trimming cost V 4 bases and J 3 bases; bases outside gene matches: 4. The length of the CDR3 is 14 residues. Written as DNA, the CDR3 is TGTGCCAGCAGCGGAGGACAGGGGTACACTGAAGCTTTCTTT. This translates into CASSGGQGYTEAFF.

The chain employs TRBV7-3 and TRBJ2-1; possible D gene TRBD1, 6 bases. CDR1 is SGHTA, CDR2 FQGTGA, per germline. The V end lost 6 bases, the J end lost 5 bases, and 11 bases lay between the germline ends. This CDR3 is built from 13 residues. The CDR3: CASRATGNNEQFF. The CDR3 coding sequence is TGTGCCAGCAGGGCAACAGGGAACAATGAGCAGTTCTTC. The complete variable domain, with remaining parts taken from reference TRBV7-3 and TRBJ2-1, reads GAGVSQTPSNKVTEKGKYVELRCDPISGHTALYWYRQSLGQGPEFLIYFQGTGAADDSGLPNDRFFAVRPEGSVSTLKIQRTERGDSAVYLCASRATGNNEQFFGPGTRLTVL.

This chain links TRBV14 with TRBJ1-1, with 9 bases aligning to TRBD1. Germline CDR1 and CDR2: SGHDN and FVKESK. The junction had 7 bases not matched to a gene; V was cut back by 8 bases and J by 3 bases. This CDR3 is built from 14 residues. Here the CDR3 DNA reads TGTGCCAGCTACCCGGGGACAGGGCACACTGAAGCTTTCTTT. Translating gives CASYPGTGHTEAFF.

Only one count was recorded for this clone. The gene calls are TRBV28 and TRBJ1-1, with D possibly being TRBD1 (5 bases). The CDR3 runs 14 residues. V lost 8 bases, J lost 5 bases, and 18 bases lay in between. The germline CDR1 and CDR2 sequences are MDHEN and SYDVKM. Written as DNA, the CDR3 is TGTGCCAGCCGAATTGGGGGGACGAGAACTGAAGCTTTCTTT. This encodes CASRIGGTRTEAFF.

The chain is built from TRBV11-2 and TRBJ2-1; D possibly corresponds to TRBD2 (5 bases). V lost 2 bases, J lost 0 bases, and 14 bases lay in between. The CDR3 length is 17 residues. The germline V gene has CDR1 SGHAT and CDR2 FQNNGV. In nucleotides, the CDR3 is TGTGCCAGCAGCTTATCCCTTTTTGGGAGCTCCTACAATGAGCAGTTCTTC. It encodes CASSLSLFGSSYNEQFF. Full variable domain (missing parts from reference TRBV11-2 and TRBJ2-1): EAGVAQSPRYKIIEKRQSVAFWCNPISGHATLYWYQQILGQGPKLLIQFQNNGVVDDSQLPKDRFSAERLKGVDSTLKIQPAKLEDSAVYLCASSLSLFGSSYNEQFFGPGTRLTVL.

Only a few counts were recorded for this clone. The chain combines TRBV6-5 with TRBJ1-6; 9 bases are shared with TRBD1. From germline, CDR1 is MNHEY and CDR2 SVGAGI. The CDR3 contains 16 residues. V lost 2 bases and J lost 9; bases outside the gene matches: 8. CDR3 sequence: CASSYLLTGGSSPLHF. For the CDR3, the DNA is TGTGCCAGCAGTTACCTCTTAACAGGGGGCAGTTCACCCCTCCACTTT.

The V and J genes are TRBV19 and TRBJ2-5; TRBD2 matches at 7 bases. Germline V gene data show CDR1 as LNHDA and CDR2 as SQIVND (reference sequence). The CDR3 runs 16 residues. V shed 6 bases and J 1 base; nucleotides not matched to a gene: 11. CDR3 coding DNA: TGTGCCAGTAGCCCGGGGGGAGGCGCATCCCAAGAGACCCAGTACTTC. It yields the protein CASSPGGGASQETQYF.

This chain connects TRBV10-3 to TRBJ1-4, with a weak D call TRBD1 (6 bases). V was clipped by 0 bases and J by 5 bases, with 7 bases between them. The CDR3 contains 14 residues. CDR1 ENHRY and CDR2 SYGVKD come from the germline V gene. DNA of the CDR3: TGTGCCATCAGTGAGTCCGACAGGAATGAAAAACTGTTTTTT. It is translated as CAISESDRNEKLFF.

The sample holds one count of this clone. The chain uses TRBV7-9 and TRBJ2-7; 9 positions match TRBD1. The CDR3 sequence is 15 residues long. Germline V gene data show CDR1 as SEHNR and CDR2 as FQNEAQ (reference sequence). Unmatched junction bases numbered 7, after V lost 5 bases and J lost 2 bases. The CDR3 DNA reads TGTGCCAGCAGCGAGCCCGGGACAGGGACCTACGAGCAGTACTTC. This encodes CASSEPGTGTYEQYF. Variable domain in full (rest from reference TRBV7-9 and TRBJ2-7): DTGVSQNPRHKITKRGQNVTFRCDPISEHNRLYWYRQTLGQGPEFLTYFQNEAQLEKSRLLSDRFSAERPKGSFSTLEIQRTEQGDSAMYLCASSEPGTGTYEQYFGPGTRLTVT.

The chain is built from TRBV6-5 and TRBJ2-5; 9 positions agree with TRBD2. CDR1 and CDR2 from the germline V gene are MNHEY and SVGAGI. The CDR3 is made up of 15 amino acids. V was pared by 0 bases and J by 3 bases, with 2 bases of the junction left unmatched. The CDR3 nucleotides read TGTGCCAGCAGTTACTCCCCTAGCGGGGAAGAGACCCAGTACTTC. Amino acid sequence: CASSYSPSGEETQYF.

The J gene is TRBJ1-6, the V gene TRBV5-6; no reliable D call. Trimming stripped 0 bases from V and 7 bases from J, with 2 bases between. Per germline, CDR1 SGHDT and CDR2 YYEEEE. The CDR3 extends over 12 amino acids. The CDR3 reads CASSLDNSPLHF. CDR3 bases: TGTGCCAGCAGCTTGGACAATTCACCCCTCCACTTT.